Below are 23 T cell receptor beta chains sequenced from a single sample in a study of T-cell reconstitution after alpha-beta-depleted transplantation in children. Researchers prepared the TCRbeta library using unique molecular identifiers, the study reports. TCRdb processed the PCR reads anew with MiXCR; each CDR3 protein has one entry. Of over 200,000 distinct CDR3 sequences listed, over 15% are singletons. This specimen was PBMCs, mostly from graft donor cells, taken 360 days after TCRalphabeta/CD19-depleted stem cell transplant. Receptors were obtained from a male patient aged 2-10 years who had a stem cell transplant for acute lymphoblastic leukemia, so the T cells may come from the graft donor.

V usage is TRBV18 and J usage is TRBJ2-7; D is unresolved. CDR3 size: 13 residues. V lost 2 bases to trimming and J lost 5 bases, with 10 bases between them. Germline CDR1 is KGHSH and CDR2 is LQKENI. The CDR3 DNA is TGTGCCAGCTCACCAACCTTCCGGGACGAGCAGTACTTC. Translated, it gives CASSPTFRDEQYF. Looking up the rest from reference TRBV18 and TRBJ2-7 gives the full variable domain: NAGVMQNPRHLVRRRGQEARLRCSPMKGHSHVYWYRQLPEEGLKFMVYLQKENIIDESGMPKERFSAEFPKEGPSILRIQQVVRGDSAAYFCASSPTFRDEQYFGPGTRLTVT.

Many counts were recorded for this clonotype. The V and J genes are TRBV21-1 and TRBJ2-4; the table's TRBD1 call for D was not verified on the DNA. TRBV21-1 is flagged as a pseudogene. This CDR3 has 19 amino acids. CDR3 sequence reads: CASSKVSGGLIGTKNIQYF. The DNA of the CDR3 is TGTGCCAGCAGCAAAGTGTCAGGGGGATTGATCGGGACCAAAAACATTCAGTACTTC.

The genes are TRBV3-1 and TRBJ2-5; 10 bases line up with TRBD2. V was pared by 1 base and J by 8 bases, with 7 bases of the junction left unmatched. Germline CDR1 LGHDT, CDR2 YNNKEL (reference sequence). CDR3 length equals 15 residues. For the CDR3, the DNA is TGTGCCAGCAGCCAAGGAAGCGGGGGGGCCGGTACCCAGTACTTC. Its protein product is CASSQGSGGAGTQYF.

This clonotype was recorded a few times. The chain is built from TRBV28 and TRBJ2-6, with D possibly matching TRBD2 (6 bases). V dropped 5 bases and J dropped 0 bases, with 11 bases sitting between them. This CDR3 contains 16 residues. Germline CDR1 and CDR2: MDHEN and SYDVKM. CDR3 amino acids: CASSHAGNSGANVLTF. The CDR3 nucleotides read TGTGCCAGCAGTCATGCGGGGAACTCTGGGGCCAACGTCCTGACTTTC. The whole variable domain, filled in from reference TRBV28 and TRBJ2-6, reads DVKVTQSSRYLVKRTGEKVFLECVQDMDHENMFWYRQDPGLGLRLIYFSYDVKMKEKGDIPEGYSVSREKKERFSLILESASTNQTSMYLCASSHAGNSGANVLTFGAGSRLTVL.

This clonotype was counted a few times. The chain is built from TRBV4-3 and TRBJ2-2; D perhaps matches TRBD1 (5 bases). V was trimmed by 4 bases and J by 6 bases, leaving 12 bases between them. There are 14 residues in the CDR3. Germline lookup yields CDR1 LGHNA and CDR2 YSLEER. CDR3 coding DNA: TGCGCCAGCAGCCGCAGGGTGTCAGCCGGGGAGCTGTTTTTT. This codes for CASSRRVSAGELFF.

The table lists this clonotype with a few counts. The rearrangement uses TRBV7-2 and TRBJ1-1; D gene ambiguous. Trimming shortened V by 1 base and J by 2 bases, and 5 bases separated the two germline ends. CDR3 length equals 13 residues. Germline CDR1 SGHTA, CDR2 FQGNSA. The CDR3 DNA sequence: TGTGCCAGCAGCTTAGAAGAAAACACTGAAGCTTTCTTT. Translation gives CASSLEENTEAFF.

This chain connects TRBV9 to TRBJ2-2; no firm D call. CDR1 and CDR2 from the germline V gene are SGDLS and YYNGEE. CDR3 size: 15 residues. V lost 0 bases and J 6 bases, leaving 12 bases between the germline ends. The CDR3 DNA sequence: TGTGCCAGCAGCGTAGACCCCCAAGAGGCCGGGGAGCTGTTTTTT. As protein: CASSVDPQEAGELFF.

This clonotype was observed a few times. The chain links TRBV12-3 or TRBV12-4 to TRBJ2-7; no clear D. Trimming took off 2 bases at V and 0 bases at J, with 2 bases between the two ends. This CDR3 has 12 amino acids. CDR3 sequence (DNA): TGTGCCAGCAGTTTACACTCCTACGAGCAGTACTTC. Translating gives CASSLHSYEQYF.

This clonotype occurred many times. V usage is TRBV20-1 and J usage is TRBJ2-1, with 10 positions matching TRBD2. The CDR3 contains 15 residues. Per germline, CDR1 DFQATT and CDR2 SNEGSKA (reference sequence). V trimming: 3 bases; J trimming: 3 bases; junction bases outside the gene matches: 5. The CDR3 bases are TGCAGTGCTAGTCCTAGCGGGGGTAGCTACAATGAGCAGTTCTTC. Amino acids: CSASPSGGSYNEQFF.

This clonotype appeared many times. This chain links TRBV5-6 with TRBJ2-2, with TRBD2 matching over 7 bases. Trimming took 6 bases from V and 5 from J; bases not matched to a gene: 13. The CDR3 spans 16 residues. Germline assignment: CDR1 SGHDT and CDR2 YYEEEE. The CDR3 reads CASTHLGGRRTGELFF. In DNA form, the CDR3 reads TGTGCCAGCACCCATCTCGGGGGGAGAAGAACCGGGGAGCTGTTTTTT.

The rearrangement joins TRBV24-1 to TRBJ2-6; D call uncertain. In germline, CDR1 is KGHDR, CDR2 SFDVKD. CDR3 length: 16 residues. V shed 0 bases and J shed 0 bases, with 5 bases lying between them. In DNA form, the CDR3 reads TGTGCCACCAGTGATTTGAGGGCCTCTGGGGCCAACGTCCTGACTTTC. It translates to CATSDLRASGANVLTF.

This clonotype occurred a few times. The chain uses TRBV21-1 and TRBJ2-7; the table gives TRBD1 as D, unverified against the DNA. TRBV21-1 is given as a pseudogene. The CDR3 is 14 amino acids. The DNA of the CDR3 is TGTGCCAGCAGCCACATGTACAGGGACTACGAGCAGTACTTC. As protein: CASSHMYRDYEQYF.

This clonotype was detected a few times. J is TRBJ2-5 and V is TRBV21-1; TRBD1 is the table's D call, not checked against the DNA. TRBV21-1 is labeled a pseudogene. This CDR3 is 16 amino acids long. This CDR3 is CASSPYGTGIQETQYF. CDR3 bases: TGTGCCAGCAGCCCTTACGGGACAGGGATTCAAGAGACCCAGTACTTC.

This clonotype was detected many times. The V and J genes are TRBV9 and TRBJ2-2, with D hard to call. CDR3 length: 16 residues. Germline V lookup: CDR1 SGDLS, CDR2 YYNGEE. The V end lost 1 base, the J end lost 2 bases, and 12 bases lay between the germline ends. The CDR3, as DNA: TGTGCCAGCAGCGTACCGACCCATCCTAACACCGGGGAGCTGTTTTTT. Protein sequence: CASSVPTHPNTGELFF.

This clonotype was counted a few times. V is TRBV6-2 or TRBV6-3 and J is TRBJ2-1; D gene uncertain. Trimming left V 5 bases short and J 0 bases short, with 17 bases between. This CDR3 comprises 17 residues. Germline CDR1 is MNHEY and CDR2 is SVGEGT. The CDR3 DNA follows: TGTGCCAGCAGTCCAAATCCGGCGATAGCCTCCTACAATGAGCAGTTCTTC. It yields the protein CASSPNPAIASYNEQFF.

This clonotype has only a few counts. The V and J genes are TRBV25-1 and TRBJ1-1, with D uncertain. Per germline, CDR1 MGHDK and CDR2 SYGVNS. V was cut by 6 bases and J by 0 bases, with 11 bases left in between. The CDR3 totals 14 residues. The CDR3 sequence is CASSWGGMNTEAFF. DNA of the CDR3: TGTGCCAGCAGCTGGGGTGGGATGAACACTGAAGCTTTCTTT.

The V and J genes are TRBV6-2 or TRBV6-3 and TRBJ2-1; D possibly corresponds to TRBD2 (6 bases). Trimming took off 6 bases at V and 4 bases at J, with 34 bases between the two ends. CDR1 and CDR2 from the germline V gene are MNHEY and SVGEGT. This CDR3 spans 21 amino acids. This chain's CDR3 is CASSHSPALARNRLRYNEQFF. CDR3 nucleotide sequence: TGTGCCAGCAGCCACTCCCCCGCACTAGCCAGAAACCGCCTACGTTACAATGAGCAGTTCTTC.

In its sample, this clonotype was seen many times. The rearrangement links TRBV7-9 to TRBJ1-6; 11 bases match TRBD1. This CDR3 has 16 amino acids. Germline lookup yields CDR1 SEHNR and CDR2 FQNEAQ (reference sequence). V was clipped by 1 base and J by 9 bases; unmatched bases: 5. CDR3 bases: TGTGCCAGCAGCTTAGTGTCCGGGACAGGGGGTTCACCCCTCCACTTT. This sequence encodes CASSLVSGTGGSPLHF.

To note about this clonotype: One base away lies a much larger clone, so this may be a sequencing read error. This chain joins TRBV5-4 and TRBJ2-4; the D gene is possibly TRBD1 (6 bases). The CDR3 extends over 14 amino acids. CDR1 and CDR2 (germline): SGHNT, YYREEE (reference sequence). CDR3 residues: CASSLVDSLNSQYF. For the CDR3, the DNA is TGTGCCAGCAGCTTGGTGGACAGCCTAAACAGTCAGTACTTC.

This clonotype was detected a few times. The chain's CDR3 is CASSVDSTDTQYF. CDR3 bases: TGTGCCAGCAGCGTAGATAGCACAGATACGCAGTATTTT. The rearrangement links TRBV9 to TRBJ2-3; no firm D call. This CDR3 has 13 residues. Germline CDR1 is SGDLS and CDR2 is YYNGEE. Trimming removed 0 bases at V and 0 bases at J, with 2 bases between.

This clonotype was found a few times. The genes are TRBV15 and TRBJ2-7; D is unclear. Between the trimmed V and J ends, which lost 0 bases and 2 bases, there was a span of 11 bases. The V gene's germline CDR1 is LNHNV and CDR2 YYDKDF (reference sequence). CDR3 length equals 15 residues. The CDR3 loop reads CATSRDHPGPYEQYF. CDR3 DNA: TGTGCCACCAGCAGAGATCACCCCGGACCCTACGAGCAGTACTTC.

The chain links TRBV2 to TRBJ1-1; D might be TRBD1 (5 bases). Trimming stripped 10 bases from V and 5 bases from J, with 26 bases between. CDR1 is SNHLY, CDR2 FYNNEI, per germline. The CDR3 length is 16 residues. CDR3: CATTAGGSLVMTEAFF. In DNA, the CDR3 is TGTGCCACCACGGCCGGGGGGTCTCTGGTAATGACTGAAGCTTTCTTT.

This chain uses TRBV12-3 or TRBV12-4 with TRBJ2-7; weak D call: TRBD1 (5 bases). This CDR3 is 16 amino acids long. V was pared by 6 bases and J by 2 bases, with 20 bases between. CDR3 protein: CASRLGQGRATYEQYF. CDR3 sequence (DNA): TGTGCCAGCAGACTTGGTCAGGGTAGAGCAACCTACGAGCAGTACTTC.